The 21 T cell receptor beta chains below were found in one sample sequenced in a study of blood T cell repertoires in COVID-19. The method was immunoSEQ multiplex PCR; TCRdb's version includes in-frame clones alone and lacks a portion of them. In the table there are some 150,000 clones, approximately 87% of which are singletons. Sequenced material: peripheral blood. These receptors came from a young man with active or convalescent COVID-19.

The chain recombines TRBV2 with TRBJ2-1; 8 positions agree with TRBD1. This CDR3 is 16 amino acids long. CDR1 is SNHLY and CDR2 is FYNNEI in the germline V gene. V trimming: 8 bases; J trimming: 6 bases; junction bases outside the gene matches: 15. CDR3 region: CASGWERQGARNEQFF. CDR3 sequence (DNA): TGTGCCAGCGGGTGGGAAAGGCAGGGGGCACGCAATGAGCAGTTCTTC. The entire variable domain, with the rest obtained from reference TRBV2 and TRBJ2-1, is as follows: EPEVTQTPSHQVTQMGQEVILRCVPISNHLYFYWYRQILGQKVEFLVSFYNNEISEKSEIFDDQFSVERPDGSNFTLKIRSTKLEDSAMYFCASGWERQGARNEQFFGPGTRLTVL.

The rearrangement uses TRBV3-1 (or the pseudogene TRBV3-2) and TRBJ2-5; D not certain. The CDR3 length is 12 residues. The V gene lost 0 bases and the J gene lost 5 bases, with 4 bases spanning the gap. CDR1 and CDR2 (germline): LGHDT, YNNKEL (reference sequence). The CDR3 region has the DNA TGTGCCAGCAGCCAAGAACGGGAGACCCAGTACTTC. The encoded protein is CASSQERETQYF.

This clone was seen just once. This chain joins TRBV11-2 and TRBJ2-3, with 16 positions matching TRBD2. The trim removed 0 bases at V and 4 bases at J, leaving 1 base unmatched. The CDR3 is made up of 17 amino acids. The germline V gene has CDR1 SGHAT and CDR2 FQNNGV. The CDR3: CASSLEGLAGGADTQYF. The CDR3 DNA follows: TGTGCCAGCAGCTTAGAGGGACTAGCGGGGGGGGCAGATACGCAGTATTTT.

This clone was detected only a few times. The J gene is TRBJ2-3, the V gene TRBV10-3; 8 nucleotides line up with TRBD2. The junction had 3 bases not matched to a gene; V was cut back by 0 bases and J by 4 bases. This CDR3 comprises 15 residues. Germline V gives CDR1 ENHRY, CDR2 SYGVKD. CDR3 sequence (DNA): TGTGCCATCAGTGAGTCGACGGGGGGGCCAGATACGCAGTATTTT. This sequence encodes CAISESTGGPDTQYF.

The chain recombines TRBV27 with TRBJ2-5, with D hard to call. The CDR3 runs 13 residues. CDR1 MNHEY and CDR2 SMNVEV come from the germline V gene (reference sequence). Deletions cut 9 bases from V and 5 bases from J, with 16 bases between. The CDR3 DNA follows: TGTGCCAGGACGGAACAGTTATGGGAGACCCAGTACTTC. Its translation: CARTEQLWETQYF.

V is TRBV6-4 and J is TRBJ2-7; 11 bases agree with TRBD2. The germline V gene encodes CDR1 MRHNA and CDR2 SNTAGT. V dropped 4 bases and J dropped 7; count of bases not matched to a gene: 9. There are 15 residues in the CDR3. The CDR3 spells CASSAVAGGLGEQYF. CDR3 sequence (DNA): TGTGCCAGCAGTGCCGTAGCGGGAGGGTTGGGTGAGCAGTACTTC.

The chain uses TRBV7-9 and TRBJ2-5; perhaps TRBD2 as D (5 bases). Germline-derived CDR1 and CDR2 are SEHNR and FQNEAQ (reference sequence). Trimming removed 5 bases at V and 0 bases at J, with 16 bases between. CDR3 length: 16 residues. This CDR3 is CASSLNPGWYQETQYF. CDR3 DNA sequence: TGTGCCAGCAGCCTTAATCCGGGGTGGTACCAAGAGACCCAGTACTTC.

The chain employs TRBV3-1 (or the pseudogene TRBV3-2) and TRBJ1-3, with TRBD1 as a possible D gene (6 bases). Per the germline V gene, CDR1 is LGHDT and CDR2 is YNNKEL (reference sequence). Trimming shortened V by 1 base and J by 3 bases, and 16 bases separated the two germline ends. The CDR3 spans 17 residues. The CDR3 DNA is TGTGCCAGCAGCCAAGTCATCAGGGGATGGGGTGGAAACACCATATATTTT. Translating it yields CASSQVIRGWGGNTIYF.

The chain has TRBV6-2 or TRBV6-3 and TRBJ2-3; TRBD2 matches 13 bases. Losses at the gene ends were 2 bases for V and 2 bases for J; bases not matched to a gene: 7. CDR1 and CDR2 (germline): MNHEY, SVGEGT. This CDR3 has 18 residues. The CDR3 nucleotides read TGTGCCAGCAGTTACCCTGAAGGACTAGCGGGGGTCACAGATACGCAGTATTTT. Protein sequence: CASSYPEGLAGVTDTQYF.

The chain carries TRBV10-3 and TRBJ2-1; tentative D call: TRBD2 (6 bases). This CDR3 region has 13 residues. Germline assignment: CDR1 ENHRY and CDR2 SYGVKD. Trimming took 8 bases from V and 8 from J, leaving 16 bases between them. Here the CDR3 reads CAIGGAWVDEQFF. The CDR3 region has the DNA TGTGCCATCGGCGGGGCCTGGGTCGATGAGCAGTTCTTC.

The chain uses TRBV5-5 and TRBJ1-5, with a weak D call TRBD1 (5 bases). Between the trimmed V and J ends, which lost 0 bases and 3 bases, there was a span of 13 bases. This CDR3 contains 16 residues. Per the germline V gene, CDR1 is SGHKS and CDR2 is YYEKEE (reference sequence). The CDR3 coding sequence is TGTGCCAGCAGCTTGGGTATAGGGGTGATCAATCAGCCCCAGCATTTT. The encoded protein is CASSLGIGVINQPQHF.

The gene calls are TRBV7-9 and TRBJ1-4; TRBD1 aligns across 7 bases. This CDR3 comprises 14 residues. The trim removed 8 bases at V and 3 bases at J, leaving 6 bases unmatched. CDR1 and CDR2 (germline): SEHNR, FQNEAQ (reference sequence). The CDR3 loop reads CASALDRPNEKLFF. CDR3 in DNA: TGTGCCAGCGCCCTGGACAGGCCTAATGAAAAACTGTTTTTT.

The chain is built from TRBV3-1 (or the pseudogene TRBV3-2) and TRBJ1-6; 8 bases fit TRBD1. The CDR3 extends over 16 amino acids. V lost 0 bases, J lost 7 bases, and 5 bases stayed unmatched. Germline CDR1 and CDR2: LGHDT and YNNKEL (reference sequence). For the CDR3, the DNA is TGTGCCAGCAGCCAAGAGAGGACAGGGCGGAATTCACCCCTCCACTTT. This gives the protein CASSQERTGRNSPLHF.

This CDR3 reads CATPSRGLVTNEKLFF. The CDR3 DNA is TGTGCCACCCCTTCAAGAGGGTTGGTCACTAATGAAAAACTGTTTTTT. The genes are TRBV24-1 and TRBJ1-4; no clear D gene. This CDR3 is built from 16 residues. Trimming removed 9 bases at V and 2 bases at J, with 18 bases between. Germline CDR1 and CDR2: KGHDR and SFDVKD.

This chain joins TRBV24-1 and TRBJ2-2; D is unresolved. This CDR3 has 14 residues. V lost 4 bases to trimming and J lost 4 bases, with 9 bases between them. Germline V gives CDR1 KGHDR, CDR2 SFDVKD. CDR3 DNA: TGTGCCACCAGTGAAACCCCAGGCACCGGGGAGCTGTTTTTT. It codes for CATSETPGTGELFF.

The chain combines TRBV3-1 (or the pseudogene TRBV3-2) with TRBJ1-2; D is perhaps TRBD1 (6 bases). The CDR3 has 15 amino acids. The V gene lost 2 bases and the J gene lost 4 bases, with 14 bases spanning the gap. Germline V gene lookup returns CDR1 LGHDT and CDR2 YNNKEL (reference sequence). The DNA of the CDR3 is TGTGCCAGCAGCCAACTCCGGGGGGGCCCCTATGGCTACACCTTC. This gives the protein CASSQLRGGPYGYTF.

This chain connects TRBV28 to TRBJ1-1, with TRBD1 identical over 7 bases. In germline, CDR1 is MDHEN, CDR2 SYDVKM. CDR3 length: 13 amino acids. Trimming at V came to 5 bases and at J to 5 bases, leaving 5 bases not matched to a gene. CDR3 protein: CASSRGGKTEAFF. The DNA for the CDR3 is TGTGCCAGCAGTCGAGGGGGCAAGACTGAAGCTTTCTTT.

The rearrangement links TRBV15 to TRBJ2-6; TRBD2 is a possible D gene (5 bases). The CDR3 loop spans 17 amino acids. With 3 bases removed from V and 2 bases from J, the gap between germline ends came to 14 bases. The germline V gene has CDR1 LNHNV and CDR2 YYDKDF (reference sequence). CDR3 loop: CATSSPRARAGANVLTF. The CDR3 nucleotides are TGTGCCACCAGCAGCCCTCGCGCGCGGGCTGGGGCCAACGTCCTGACTTTC. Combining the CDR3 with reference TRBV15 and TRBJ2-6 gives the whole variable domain DAMVIQNPRYQVTQFGKPVTLSCSQTLNHNVMYWYQQKSSQAPKLLFHYYDKDFNNEADTPDNFQSRRPNTSFCFLDIRSPGLGDTAMYLCATSSPRARAGANVLTFGAGSRLTVL.

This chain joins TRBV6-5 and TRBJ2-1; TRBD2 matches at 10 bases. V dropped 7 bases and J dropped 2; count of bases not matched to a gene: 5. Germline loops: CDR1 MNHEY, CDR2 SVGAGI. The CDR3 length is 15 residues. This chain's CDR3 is CASILGTSAYNEQFF. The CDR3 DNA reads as TGTGCCAGCATCCTCGGGACTAGCGCCTACAATGAGCAGTTCTTC.

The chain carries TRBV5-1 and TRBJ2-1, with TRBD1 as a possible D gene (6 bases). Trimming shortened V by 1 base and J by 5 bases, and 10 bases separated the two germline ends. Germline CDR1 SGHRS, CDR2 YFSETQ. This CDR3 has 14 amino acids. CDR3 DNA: TGCGCCAGCAGCTTGTTGCCAGGGGACAATGAGCAGTTCTTC. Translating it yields CASSLLPGDNEQFF.

The CDR3 sequence: CASSPVLAGGANTGELFF. The DNA of the CDR3 is TGTGCCAGCAGTCCCGTACTAGCGGGGGGGGCGAACACCGGGGAGCTGTTTTTT. The chain is built from TRBV27 and TRBJ2-2; 13 bases map to TRBD2. With 5 bases clipped from V and 0 bases from J, the junction kept 6 bases outside the gene matches. This CDR3 is built from 18 residues. CDR1 and CDR2 from the germline V gene are MNHEY and SMNVEV (reference sequence).